A single sample is the source of the 7 T cell receptor beta chains below, sequenced in a study of beta chain features in type 1 diabetes (dated by TCRdb to between 2018 and 2020). Receptor amplification or capture employed the immunoSEQ multiplex PCR assay. The High Capacity cDNA Reverse Transcription Kit was used to reverse transcribe all of the isolated RNA, meaning that expressed TCRB transcripts were what got sequenced. This is the immuneACCESS table as TCRdb keeps it, with only in-frame sequences that have V and J called. A part of the clones is gone; compared with another copy, unresolved V genes explain less than half, and the rest is unexplained. Present in this sample are roughly 610,000 clones, roughly 15% of which were seen just once. The top ten constitute about 0.087% of the sample. Source material: naive CD4+ T cells from blood. Per the publication, the cell subset or site label means: true naive CD4+ T cells. The receptors stem from a man between 18 and 35 years old in good health.

This chain links TRBV4-3 with TRBJ2-7; D possibly matches TRBD1 or TRBD2 (5 bases each). The CDR3 loop spans 13 amino acids. Per germline, CDR1 LGHNA and CDR2 YSLEER. The V and J ends lost 4 bases and 6 bases respectively, with 13 bases between them. The CDR3 coding sequence is TGCGCCAGCAGCCGGCGGGTAAGGGGCGAGCAGTACTTC. This encodes CASSRRVRGEQYF.

A few counts support this clone. The rearrangement joins TRBV11-3 to TRBJ2-3; D is undetermined. Germline CDR1 SGHNT, CDR2 YENEEA. V was clipped by 4 bases and J by 2 bases, with 10 bases between them. The CDR3 contains 14 residues. Here the CDR3 DNA reads TGTGCCAGCAGCTCCCGCAGAAACACAGATACGCAGTATTTT. It encodes CASSSRRNTDTQYF.

The rearrangement links TRBV6-6 to TRBJ2-5, with D unclear. Germline loops: CDR1 MNHNY, CDR2 SVGAGI (reference sequence). V dropped 7 bases and J dropped 3 bases, with 6 bases sitting between them. The CDR3 totals 11 residues. The CDR3 nucleotides read TGTGCCAGCACCCACGAAGAGACCCAGTACTTC. As protein: CASTHEETQYF.

The chain recombines TRBV9 with TRBJ1-1; the D gene is possibly TRBD1 (5 bases). Germline CDR1 and CDR2: SGDLS and YYNGEE. The CDR3 is 15 residues long. Trimming took off 0 bases at V and 3 bases at J, with 12 bases between the two ends. This chain's CDR3 is CASSVVSGMYTEAFF. The CDR3 region has the DNA TGTGCCAGCAGCGTAGTTTCAGGGATGTACACTGAAGCTTTCTTT.

On this clone: The same CDR3 can be traced to other DNA sequences in this sample. The chain uses TRBV18 and TRBJ2-5, with D unclear. The germline V and J ends were trimmed by 6 bases and 2 bases, with 7 bases remaining between them. From germline, CDR1 is KGHSH and CDR2 LQKENI. The CDR3 is made up of 12 amino acids. CDR3 bases: TGTGCCAGCTCCCCGTCTCAAGAGACCCAGTACTTC. Protein product: CASSPSQETQYF. Looking up the rest from reference TRBV18 and TRBJ2-5 gives the full variable domain: NAGVMQNPRHLVRRRGQEARLRCSPMKGHSHVYWYRQLPEEGLKFMVYLQKENIIDESGMPKERFSAEFPKEGPSILRIQQVVRGDSAAYFCASSPSQETQYFGPGTRLLVL.

The CDR3 is CASSLSGYSSYNEQFF. As DNA, the CDR3 is TGTGCCAGCAGCTTAAGCGGTTATAGCTCCTACAATGAGCAGTTCTTC. The chain carries TRBV7-9 and TRBJ2-1, with D tentatively TRBD2 (5 bases). V was clipped by 2 bases and J by 0 bases, with 11 bases between them. CDR1 is SEHNR and CDR2 is FQNEAQ in the germline V gene (reference sequence). This CDR3 contains 16 residues.

The V and J genes are TRBV6-6 and TRBJ2-3; 8 positions match TRBD2. CDR1 MNHNY and CDR2 SVGAGI come from the germline V gene (reference sequence). The CDR3 is 14 residues long. The V gene end was trimmed by 2 bases and the J gene end by 10 bases; junction bases not matched to a gene: 8. The CDR3 protein is CASSYTDGRGPQYF. The CDR3 bases are TGTGCCAGCAGTTACACGGACGGGAGGGGACCGCAGTATTTT.